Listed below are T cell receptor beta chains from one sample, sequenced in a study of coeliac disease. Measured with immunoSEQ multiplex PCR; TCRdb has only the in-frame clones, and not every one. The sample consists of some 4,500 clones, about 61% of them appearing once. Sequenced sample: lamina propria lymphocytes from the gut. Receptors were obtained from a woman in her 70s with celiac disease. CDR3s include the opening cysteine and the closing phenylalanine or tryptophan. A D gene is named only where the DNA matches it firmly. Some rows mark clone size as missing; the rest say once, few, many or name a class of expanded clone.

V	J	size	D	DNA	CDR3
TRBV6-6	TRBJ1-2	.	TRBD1	TGTGCCAGCAGCGACAGGGGGTATGGCTACACCTTC	CASSDRGYGYTF
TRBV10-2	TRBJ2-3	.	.	TGCGCCAGCAGGGCGGGCACAGATACGCAGTATTTT	CASRAGTDTQYF
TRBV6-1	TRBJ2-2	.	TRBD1	TGTGCCAGCAGTGTTGGGACAGGGGGGGAGCCCGGGGAGCTGTTTTTT	CASSVGTGGEPGELFF
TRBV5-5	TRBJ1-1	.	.	.	CASSWGRGNTETFF
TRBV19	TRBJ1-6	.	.	TGTGCCAGTAGTATACCACAGTATAATTCGCCCCTCCACTTT	CASSIPQYNSPLHF
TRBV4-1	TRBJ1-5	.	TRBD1	TGCGCCAGCAGCCCAGGGACAGGGGGCGGTCAGCCCCAGCATTTT	CASSPGTGGGQPQHF
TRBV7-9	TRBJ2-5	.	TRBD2	TGTGCCAGCAGCTCCGTGGCGGGGGGGAGAGAGACCCAGTACTTC	CASSSVAGGRETQYF
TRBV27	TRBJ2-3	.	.	TGTGCCAGCAGGATAGGGGCCGCAGATACGCAGTATTTT	CASRIGAADTQYF
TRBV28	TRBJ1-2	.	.	TGTGCCAGCAGCCCCTACCGGGATAGCAACTATGGCTACACCTTC	CASSPYRDSNYGYTF
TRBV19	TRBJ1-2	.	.	TGTGCCAGTATCGGCAGGGTCTACTATGGCTACACCTTC	CASIGRVYYGYTF
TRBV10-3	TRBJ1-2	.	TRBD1	TGTGCCAGCAGTGAGCGGACAGGGTACGGCTACACCTTC	CASSERTGYGYTF
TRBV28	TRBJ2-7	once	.	TGTGCCAGCAGTTTCCCCTCGGACGGGACATCCTACGAGCAGTACTTC	CASSFPSDGTSYEQYF
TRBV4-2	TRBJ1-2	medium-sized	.	TGTGCCAGCAGCCAAGATAGGGGCATTTTTCATGGCTACACCTTC	CASSQDRGIFHGYTF
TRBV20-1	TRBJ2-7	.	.	TGCAGTGCTTCCCGACGGGACGAGCAGTACTTC	CSASRRDEQYF
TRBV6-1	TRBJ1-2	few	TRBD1	TGTGCCAGCAGCGACAGGGGGCAGAATGGCTACACCTTC	CASSDRGQNGYTF
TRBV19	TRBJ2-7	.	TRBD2	TGTGCCAGTAGTCCAGCGGGGGGGAGGTACGAGCAGTACTTC	CASSPAGGRYEQYF